Listed here is a single T cell receptor (beta chain). Its recognized antigen is unknown. Nothing much larger sits one base from this clone, and base qualities are not available. This specimen comes from a study of T cell responses to AZD1222 COVID-19 vaccine (dated by TCRdb to the early 2020s). In the study overall: TCR sequencing was performed for about 240 trial participants, of whom about 200 were given two doses of AZD1222 and around 26 were given two doses of MenACWY control vaccine. Enrollment into the trials was organized by age into subgroups of 18-55, 56-69 and 70-plus years, and those subgroups contained approximately 150, 30 and 60 TCR-sequenced participants, respectively. The full study reports these points: Participants were mostly white British, with more females than males. The authors suggested clonal diversity may have been underestimated. Conclusions about previously exposed vaccinees were limited because only a handful of AZD1222 recipients were SARS-CoV-2 seropositive at baseline. Because no day 14 peak-response samples were available, the repertoires could be characterized only after the peak T cell response. Reportedly, close to half of the unique spike-specific TCRs recognized epitopes lying outside the regions that are mutated in the B.1.351 and B.1.1.7 variants. The 56-69-year group was small, and its depth increase did not reach significance, likely because of low power. Vaccine-associated CD4 TCRs spanned the whole spike protein, with dominant responses in regions 160-218 and 743-854. A significant rise in spike-specific TCR breadth and depth was observed after two AZD1222 doses relative to day 0 and relative to MenACWY recipients.

Trimming costs V 1 base and J 5 bases, and their ends lie 5 bases apart. CDR1 and CDR2 (LGHDT, YNNKEL) derive from the germline V gene (reference sequence). The CDR3 runs 12 residues from the cysteine to the phenylalanine. Kept here is only the CDR3 DNA, which spans 36 bases and is read in frame from base 1. The meaning of the sample's time point label: baseline before first vaccination. In light of the paper, this sample's treatment or condition label describes: meningococcal conjugate vaccine given as trial control. Vaccinee samples were obtained from the UK trials COV001 and COV002, which included a single-blind randomized controlled phase 2/3 trial of AZD1222 (ChAdOx1 nCoV-19) in healthy adults. For TCRbeta chain sequencing, PBMC samples from trial participants were taken at day 0 and at day 28 after the second dose. The CDR3 regions of human TCRbeta chains were subjected to immunosequencing. Per the authors' processing: Repertoire TCRs were matched against a reference library of SARS-CoV-2-specific TCRs generated with the MIRA antigen-specificity platform. Breadth meant the fraction of unique TCRs that were SARS-CoV-2-associated, whereas depth meant the fraction of total T cells that were SARS-CoV-2-associated. Using the MIRA data, every spike-specific TCR was mapped to the spike region that the TCR reacted to and assigned to either a CD4 or a CD8 class. Log10-transformed breadth and depth values were compared by one-way ANOVA with Sidak's multiple comparisons tests. Imported from immuneACCESS, the table was reduced by TCRdb to in-frame sequences with V and J called. These copies leave out some clones; in studies compared against another copy, an unresolved V gene accounts for under half, and the cause of the remainder is not known. Clone size and V and J calls were adopted from that table, with D and trimming inferred from the DNA. The sample yields tens of thousands of clones; around 87% were counted once. The ten largest clones represent under 5% of the sample.

This TCR was recovered from an adult in good health. This specimen consisted of peripheral blood, obtained on day 0 of MenACWY control vaccination. The chain couples TRBV3-1 (or the pseudogene TRBV3-2) to TRBJ2-5; the D segment cannot be called with confidence. The CDR3 region reads CASSQVFETQYF. The DNA sequence follows: TGTGCCAGCAGCCAAGTTTTCGAGACCCAGTACTTC.